This T cell receptor beta chain was profiled in a study of immune evolution from preneoplasia to lung adenocarcinoma. About the research overall: HLA loss of heterozygosity: approximately 7.5% AIS, about 15% MIA, approximately 35% ADC, none AAH.

A single count supports this clone. Its antigen is currently unknown. Assay used: immunoSEQ multiplex PCR; TCRdb lists only in-frame clones, some missing. The sample has under 8,000 clones, 60% to 85% seen once. The CDR3 covers 14 residues. The V end lost 4 bases, the J end lost 1 base, and 8 bases lay between the germline ends. Looked up from germline, CDR1 is LGHNA and CDR2 is YNFKEQ. Between the mid-2010s and the late 2010s, patients underwent resection in Japan or China. Study outcomes and limitations: Normal lung had the highest top T cell clone frequencies. Later-stage lesions appeared to have more T cells, more diversity, less clonality.

The material sequenced was FFPE minimally invasive lung adenocarcinoma tissue. V is TRBV4-2 and J is TRBJ1-5, with TRBD1 as a possible D gene (5 bases). The source of this sequence is a person between 60 and 80 years old with lung adenocarcinoma. This chain's CDR3 is CASSLSGSNQPQHF. The CDR3, as DNA: TGTGCCAGCAGCCTGTCAGGGAGCAATCAGCCCCAGCATTTT.